One and the same sample provided the 3 T cell receptor beta chains below, sequenced in a study of T-cell memory formation after mild COVID-19. From the 5' RACE reads, TCRdb called clonotypes with MiXCR, one entry per CDR3 protein. The sample consists of hundreds of thousands of distinct CDR3 sequences, approximately 21% of them appearing once. The sequenced sample was PBMCs or a T cell subset sorted from them (not recorded which). Receptor source: an adult woman who had mild COVID-19 (a few samples of this study predate the infection). Cell type and time point are not known.

There are a few counts of this clonotype. V usage is TRBV24-1 and J usage is TRBJ2-5, with 10 nucleotides matching TRBD2. Losses at the gene ends were 6 bases for V and 4 bases for J; bases not matched to a gene: 4. The length of the CDR3 is 14 residues. Germline CDR1 reads KGHDR; CDR2 reads SFDVKD. The CDR3 region has the DNA TGTGCCACCAGTTGGGCTAGCGGGGGAGAGACCCAGTACTTC. Its protein is CATSWASGGETQYF.

The sample holds one count of this clonotype. Because it lacks the conserved phenylalanine or tryptophan at the end, this CDR3 is likely a read error. The chain has TRBV28 and TRBJ2-1; D is uncertain. Germline loops: CDR1 MDHEN, CDR2 SYDVKM. The CDR3 loop spans 12 amino acids. Trimming removed 5 bases from V and 7 bases from J, with 9 bases in between. CDR3 region: CASSPPLNEQFL. The CDR3, as DNA: TGTGCCAGCAGTCCCCCTTTGAATGAGCAGTTCTTA.

This clonotype was recorded a few times. In DNA, the CDR3 is TGTGCCAGCTCACCACCTCCCAGAAGTGAGCAGTTCTTC. It yields the protein CASSPPPRSEQFF. J is TRBJ2-1 and V is TRBV18; D is undetermined. In germline, CDR1 is KGHSH, CDR2 LQKENI. V lost 0 bases, J lost 9 bases, and 9 bases lay in between. This CDR3 has 13 amino acids.